The 21 T cell receptor beta chains below were found in one sample sequenced in a study of T cell clusters in autoimmune cytopenias. One tube held mixed TRB-A and TRB-B primer pools for touch-down PCR. No DNA is given; TCRdb re-called the multiplex PCR reads and lists each CDR3 protein once. The table lists about 1,800 distinct CDR3 sequences. TRB was amplified from roughly 250 ng of peripheral blood genomic DNA per sample. The same data also contributed to another study, on T cell repertoires in aging, cancer and after chemotherapy.

Specimen: peripheral blood. The receptors were gathered from a human donor with chronic lymphocytic leukemia.

This clonotype ranks as medium-sized in terms of frequency. CDR3 loop: CASSHRGRNQPQHF. V gene TRBV6-5 combines with J gene TRBJ1-5; the D call from TCRdb, TRBD1, cannot be confirmed without DNA. Germline values: CDR1 MNHEY, CDR2 SVGAGI. The CDR3 extends over 14 amino acids.

Frequency places this clonotype as medium-sized. The J gene is TRBJ2-7, the V gene TRBV12-3 or TRBV12-4; the TCRdb D gene call, TRBD1, has no DNA to confirm it. This CDR3 is 16 amino acids long. This chain's CDR3 is CASTTDRPKKVYEQYF.

This clonotype is identified as medium-sized from frequency. The rearrangement links TRBV5-1 to TRBJ2-7; TCRdb calls TRBD1, which cannot be checked without DNA. Germline loops: CDR1 SGHRS, CDR2 YFSETQ. The CDR3 totals 15 residues. CDR3 loop: CASSLAPGEPYEQYF.

This clonotype is called medium-sized based on its frequency. V gene TRBV19 combines with J gene TRBJ1-5; the D call from TCRdb, TRBD1, cannot be confirmed without DNA. Germline V gene lookup returns CDR1 LNHDA and CDR2 SQIVND (reference sequence). The CDR3 sequence is 14 residues long. CDR3 sequence reads: CASRFTGYNQPQHF.

This clonotype is deemed medium-sized by its frequency. The CDR3: CATLRALGREQYF. The rearrangement joins TRBV6-2 or TRBV6-3 to TRBJ2-7; TCRdb picks TRBD2, but there is no DNA to check that call. CDR1 is MNHEY and CDR2 is SVGEGT in the germline V gene. CDR3 size: 13 residues.

Frequency places this clonotype as large (0.1 to 1%). The chain has TRBV6-1 and TRBJ2-3; the TCRdb D gene call, TRBD2, has no DNA to confirm it. This CDR3 region has 15 residues. Germline V gene lookup returns CDR1 MNHNS and CDR2 SASEGT. The CDR3 region is CASSETSGATDTQYF.

Measured by frequency, this clonotype is medium-sized (0.01 to 0.1%). The gene calls are TRBV5-4 and TRBJ1-2. Germline-derived CDR1 and CDR2 are SGHNT and YYREEE (reference sequence). CDR3 length equals 15 residues. CDR3 sequence: CASSLDRIAFSGYTF.

This clonotype registers medium-sized by frequency. The V gene is TRBV5-1, the J gene TRBJ2-2. The CDR3 sequence is 11 residues long. Germline-derived CDR1 and CDR2 are SGHRS and YFSETQ. This CDR3 is CARQGTGELFF.

V gene TRBV2 combines with J gene TRBJ2-3; the TRBD1 assignment by TCRdb is unverifiable without DNA. The CDR3 is 14 residues long. Germline CDR1 reads SNHLY; CDR2 reads FYNNEI. The CDR3 region is CASSRTGYRDTQYF.

This clonotype is classed as medium-sized by frequency. The rearrangement links TRBV15 to TRBJ2-3; TCRdb gives TRBD1 as the D gene, but with no DNA this cannot be confirmed. Germline CDR1 LNHNV, CDR2 YYDKDF (reference sequence). The CDR3 is 19 amino acids. The CDR3 spells CATSRDVGRGTLRTDTQYF.

Frequency places this clonotype as large (0.1 to 1%). The CDR3 sequence is CSVPGVAYGYTF. V is TRBV29-1 and J is TRBJ1-2; TCRdb selects TRBD1, and the lack of DNA leaves this call unchecked. CDR1 and CDR2 (germline): SQVTM, ANQGSEA. The CDR3 contains 12 residues.

This clonotype is classed as large by frequency. This chain links TRBV6-5 with TRBJ1-2. The CDR3 is 13 residues long. CDR1 MNHEY and CDR2 SVGAGI come from the germline V gene. This chain's CDR3 is CASSPQGLGGYTF.

By frequency, this clonotype is medium-sized. The rearrangement uses TRBV13 and TRBJ1-5. The CDR3 extends over 15 amino acids. Germline values: CDR1 PRHDT, CDR2 FYEKMQ (reference sequence). CDR3 amino acids: CASSLGTDSNQPQHF.

This clonotype registers medium-sized by frequency. This chain links TRBV27 with TRBJ1-2. The CDR3 has 13 amino acids. CDR1 is MNHEY, CDR2 SMNVEV, per germline (reference sequence). The CDR3 region is CASSLGGTSGYTF.

This clonotype is identified as medium-sized (0.01 to 0.1%) from frequency. J is TRBJ1-2 and V is TRBV6-1; TCRdb outputs TRBD1, but without DNA this stays unchecked. CDR1 and CDR2 from the germline V gene are MNHNS and SASEGT. CDR3 length: 14 amino acids. The CDR3 is CASSEGQGAGGYTF.

This clonotype is medium-sized (0.01 to 0.1%) by frequency. The chain joins TRBV19 to TRBJ2-7; the D call of TRBD1 rests on TCRdb alone, since no DNA is present to check it. This CDR3 has 15 residues. Looked up from germline, CDR1 is LNHDA and CDR2 is SQIVND (reference sequence). CDR3 sequence: CASSKTGAQFYEQYF.

Measured by frequency, this clonotype is medium-sized. The chain has TRBV13 and TRBJ2-5; TCRdb gives TRBD2 as the D gene, but with no DNA this cannot be confirmed. The germline CDR1 and CDR2 sequences are PRHDT and FYEKMQ (reference sequence). The CDR3 spans 14 residues. CDR3 in amino acids: CASSLEAPPGAQYF.

V usage is TRBV5-1 and J usage is TRBJ2-3; TCRdb designates TRBD1, a call that cannot be tested without DNA. Germline lookup yields CDR1 SGHRS and CDR2 YFSETQ. This CDR3 spans 15 amino acids. This CDR3 is CASSLGGQAVDTQYF.

This chain uses TRBV18 with TRBJ1-1; TCRdb selects TRBD1, and the lack of DNA leaves this call unchecked. This CDR3 has 16 amino acids. CDR1 KGHSH and CDR2 LQKENI come from the germline V gene. The CDR3 is CASSPILLTGNTEAFF. Full variable domain (remainder filled in from reference TRBV18 and TRBJ1-1): NAGVMQNPRHLVRRRGQEARLRCSPMKGHSHVYWYRQLPEEGLKFMVYLQKENIIDESGMPKERFSAEFPKEGPSILRIQQVVRGDSAAYFCASSPILLTGNTEAFFGQGTRLTVV.

By frequency, this clonotype registers large (0.1 to 1%). This chain joins TRBV20-1 and TRBJ2-5; TCRdb's D gene call, TRBD1, goes unchecked for lack of DNA. The CDR3 is made up of 14 amino acids. CDR1 DFQATT and CDR2 SNEGSKA come from the germline V gene (reference sequence). This CDR3 is CSARGGGELETQYF.

CDR3 region: CASSQRGVNTGELFF. The chain employs TRBV5-1 and TRBJ2-2; TCRdb's D call of TRBD1 is untestable without DNA. The CDR3 length is 15 residues. Germline CDR1 reads SGHRS; CDR2 reads YFSETQ.